These T cell receptor beta chains were read from a single sample in a study of cytomegalovirus exposure and HLA in healthy donors. Measured with immunoSEQ multiplex PCR; TCRdb has only the in-frame clones, and not every one. The table shows about 160,000 clones, with 60% to 85% occurring only once. The sample comprised PBMCs. All receptors come from a woman aged 40 to 49 in good health and CMV-seronegative. Both conserved end residues are part of each CDR3. A D gene is named only where the DNA matches it firmly. Clone size is stated in some rows and not others, as once, few, many or a class when expanded.

TRBV13	-	TRBJ2-5	15	TRBD1	TGTGCCAGCAGCATGACCGGGACAGTCTCGGAGACCCAGTACTTC	CASSMTGTVSETQYF
TRBV11-2	-	TRBJ1-6	15	-	TGTGCCAGCAGCTTGGAACAGGTTACTACTACACCCCTCCACTTT	CASSLEQVTTTPLHF
TRBV6-1	-	TRBJ2-2	15	TRBD1	TGTGCCAGCAAGGTTGGGACAGAGAACACCGGGGAGCTGTTTTTT	CASKVGTENTGELFF
TRBV5-1	-	TRBJ1-4	15	-	TGCGCCAGCAGCCACGACCCGGGAACGAATGAAAAACTGTTTTTT	CASSHDPGTNEKLFF
TRBV12-5	few	TRBJ1-4	13	TRBD1	TGTGCTAGTGCAACAGGGGTGGGTGAAAAACTGTTTTTT	CASATGVGEKLFF
TRBV5-1	-	TRBJ1-1	16	-	TGCGCCAGCAGCCAGCCGGCGGCAGGGAAGAACACTGAAGCTTTCTTT	CASSQPAAGKNTEAFF
TRBV18	-	TRBJ2-5	15	TRBD1	TGTGCCAGCTCACCACCTCTGGGACAGCAAGAGACCCAGTACTTC	CASSPPLGQQETQYF
TRBV18	-	TRBJ2-7	16	TRBD2	TGTGCCAGCTCACCCGGCGGACGGGAGGGGACCTACGAGCAGTACTTC	CASSPGGREGTYEQYF
TRBV5-1	-	TRBJ2-3	15	-	TGCGCCAGCAGCCTAGCCGGGCACAAGAGAGATACGCAGTATTTT	CASSLAGHKRDTQYF
TRBV2	once	TRBJ2-7	14	-	TGTGCCAGCAGCCGAGGGGGGGACCTCTACGAGCAGTACTTC	CASSRGGDLYEQYF
TRBV2	-	TRBJ1-2	13	-	TGTGCCAGCAGTGAAGCGGAAGGGGGAGGCTACACCTTC	CASSEAEGGGYTF
TRBV20-1	once	TRBJ2-3	11	-	TGCAGTGCACAAGGCACAGATACGCAGTATTTT	CSAQGTDTQYF
TRBV5-1	once	TRBJ1-2	15	-	TGCGCCAGCAGCTTGAATGGCGGCAAAGGCGCGGGCTACACCTTC	CASSLNGGKGAGYTF
TRBV7-2	-	TRBJ2-7	13	-	TGTGCCAGCAGCCAAGACACAGGGTACGAGCAGTACTTC	CASSQDTGYEQYF
TRBV28	-	TRBJ2-4	16	TRBD2	TGTGCCAGCAGTTTCCCCGGGGGGTCGGCTAAAAACATTCAGTACTTC	CASSFPGGSAKNIQYF
TRBV7-3	once	TRBJ1-2	14	-	TGTGCCAGCAGCTTAAATCGACAAGACTATGGCTACACCTTC	CASSLNRQDYGYTF
TRBV28	few	TRBJ1-2	13	-	TGTGCCAGCTCAGTTTATATAGAGGGTGGCTACACCTTC	CASSVYIEGGYTF
TRBV7-9	-	TRBJ2-5	13	-	TGTGCCAGCGTTAGTGTTGGAGGAGAGACCCAGTACTTC	CASVSVGGETQYF
TRBV6-6	once	TRBJ1-1	15	-	TGTGCCAGCAGTTTCCAGAGGGCCGGGGACACTGAAGCTTTCTTT	CASSFQRAGDTEAFF
TRBV7-8	-	TRBJ2-1	16	-	TGTGCCAGCAGCTCTCCGTTCAAACATATCTACAATGAGCAGTTCTTC	CASSSPFKHIYNEQFF
TRBV7-8	-	TRBJ2-1	14	-	TGTGCCAGCAGCCTCTACGGGGGAAACAATGAGCAGTTCTTC	CASSLYGGNNEQFF
TRBV5-1	-	TRBJ1-2	15	-	TGCGCCACCACGTACTCACCACAGGGCCTCTATGGCTACACCTTC	CATTYSPQGLYGYTF
TRBV6-1	-	TRBJ1-1	15	-	TGTGCCAGCAGTACCAGGGGTTACATGAACACTGAAGCTTTCTTT	CASSTRGYMNTEAFF
TRBV18	-	TRBJ2-2	16	-	TGTGCCAGCTCACCACGCCTGGCCGATGTCACCGGGGAGCTGTTTTTT	CASSPRLADVTGELFF
TRBV5-1	-	TRBJ1-1	14	TRBD1	TGCGCCAGCAGCCGGGGGGACAGGGGTACTGAAGCTTTCTTT	CASSRGDRGTEAFF
TRBV6-1	-	TRBJ2-1	13	-	TGTGCCAGCAGTGAAAATAGGGGGAGTGAGCAGTTCTTC	CASSENRGSEQFF
TRBV4-1	-	TRBJ2-1	15	TRBD2	TGCGCCAGCAGCCAACTTGTCGGGGGGAACAATGAGCAGTTCTTC	CASSQLVGGNNEQFF
TRBV6-5	-	TRBJ2-1	14	TRBD1	TGTGCCAGCAGTTGGGACAGGGCAGACAATGAGCAGTTCTTC	CASSWDRADNEQFF
TRBV18	-	TRBJ1-5	15	TRBD1	TGTGCCAGCTCACCGGAGGGGGCTTCTCGTCAGCCCCAGCATTTT	CASSPEGASRQPQHF
TRBV19	-	TRBJ1-5	14	-	TGTGCCAGTAGTATCAGTGTGCGCAATCAGCCCCAGCATTTT	CASSISVRNQPQHF
TRBV28	once	TRBJ2-7	14	TRBD2	TGTGCCAGCAGTTTGTTCGGGGGGGCGCGGGAGCAGTACTTC	CASSLFGGAREQYF
TRBV4-2	-	TRBJ2-3	14	-	TGTGCCAGCAGCCAGGGTACAGGGTCAGATACGCAGTATTTT	CASSQGTGSDTQYF
TRBV10-3	-	TRBJ1-5	15	TRBD1	TGTGCCACGGGACAGGGTTCGACGAGCAATCAGCCCCAGCATTTT	CATGQGSTSNQPQHF
TRBV6-1	-	TRBJ2-7	16	TRBD2	TGTGCCAGCAGTGAAAGGCGGGGGTATCTCTCCTACGAGCAGTACTTC	CASSERRGYLSYEQYF
TRBV30	-	TRBJ1-1	13	-	TGTGCCTGGTATGCGGGGAGGGACACTGAAGCTTTCTTT	CAWYAGRDTEAFF
TRBV15	-	TRBJ2-5	14	-	TGTGCCACCAGCAGAGATGCGGCCGAAGAGACCCAGTACTTC	CATSRDAAEETQYF
TRBV21-1	-	TRBJ1-3	16	-	TGTGCCAGCAGCGGGGGGTCAGGTTACTCTGGAAACACCATATATTTT	CASSGGSGYSGNTIYF